This T cell receptor (beta chain) was found in a study of blood T cell repertoires in COVID-19 (dated by TCRdb to 2019 to 2021). As for the study more broadly: Collaborator samples came from the United States, Italy and Spain and covered acute and convalescent phases of COVID-19. The material from the prospective study consisted of cDNA or gDNA derived from T cells, B-cell-depleted T cells, or PBMCs. Deeply sampled blood TCRbeta repertoires from subjects exposed to, actively infected with, or recovered from COVID-19 were included in the dataset. The repertoires were made available in a free public database intended to serve as a resource for research on the immune response to SARS-CoV-2. Samples were obtained from the ongoing ImmuneRACE study (first 160 participants) and from roughly 1,300 subjects provided by 6 global collaborators. A de-identified subject ID, COVID-19 status, age in years and sex were almost always included in the sample metadata. Where available, HLA class I and class II types were obtained from metadata supplied by the sample provider rather than from assay-based typing. General study outcomes and caveats: The quantity of clinical and demographic metadata differed by source and by participant and was supplied without curation.

In Seattle, one collaborating source enrolled patients while the infection was active and tracked those patients longitudinally over the course of disease. The collaborating institutions used their own protocols to collect whole blood in K2EDTA tubes. For TCRbeta analysis, collaborators shipped samples in one of three forms: frozen whole blood, isolated PBMCs, or DNA extracted from either of those sample types. TCRbeta CDR3 regions were amplified from genomic DNA by means of the immunoSEQ Assay, a bias-controlled multiplex PCR. Processing in the source paper ran as follows. The number of nucleated cells in each sample was estimated from the amplification of reference gene primers within the assay. To quantify the absolute abundance of each unique TCRbeta CDR3 rearrangement, sequence reads were collapsed and filtered. For each sample, productive Simpson clonality was calculated by taking the square root of Simpson's diversity index across productive rearrangements. TCRdb retrieved this table from immuneACCESS and kept in-frame rearrangements only. Not all clones are present; in checked studies, unresolved V genes account for under half, and no reason is known for the remainder. V and J calls and clone size are copied from that table; D and trimming were computed from the DNA. In all, the sample holds around 370,000 clones, and approximately 87% of those were seen once. Roughly 6.3% of the sample belongs to the ten largest clones.

In the case of this clone: Its antigen is not yet known. There are no base qualities to consult, and no much larger clone falls within one base.

The germline V gene encodes CDR1 SGHTA and CDR2 FQGTGA. The CDR3 measures 16 amino acids from cysteine to phenylalanine. Only CDR3 DNA is held: 48 bases, read in frame from base 1. Germline trimming amounts to 0 bases on V and 10 bases on J, with 11 as the count of junction bases outside the gene matches. Sequenced input: peripheral blood. This receptor chain uses TRBV7-3 and TRBJ2-1, and TRBD1 aligns with 8 junction nucleotides. The clonotype comes from a woman aged 45-59 years with COVID-19, enrolled during active disease. The nucleotides are TGTGCCAGCAGCTTAACTATTTCGGGACAGGTTCAAGAGCAGTTCTTC. This gives the protein CASSLTISGQVQEQFF.